This T cell receptor beta chain was sequenced in a study of graft-versus-host responses after intestinal transplantation. Study conclusions and caveats: Present in recipient marrow, GvH clones included some that appeared first in ileum or blood.

Libraries were prepared by immunoSEQ multiplex PCR; TCRdb keeps only in-frame clonotypes and omits some of them. The data show more than 20,000 clones, approximately 92% seen once. Notes on this clone: Its specificity is unknown. Compared with germline, one end of the junction differs, possibly owing to a read error. Other DNA sequences in the sample encode the same CDR3.

Germline V lookup: CDR1 SGHRS, CDR2 YFSETQ. This CDR3 spans 13 amino acids. This sample comprised PBMCs, obtained about 37 weeks after intestinal transplant. The chain has TRBV5-1 and TRBJ2-7, with a possible D match to TRBD2 (6 bases). This TCR was recovered from a human patient who received an intestinal transplant, so some T cells may come from the graft donor. The CDR3 sequence: CASSLEAGVEQYF. CDR3 bases: TGTGCCAGCAGCTTGGAAGCGGGCGTTGAGCAGTACTTC.